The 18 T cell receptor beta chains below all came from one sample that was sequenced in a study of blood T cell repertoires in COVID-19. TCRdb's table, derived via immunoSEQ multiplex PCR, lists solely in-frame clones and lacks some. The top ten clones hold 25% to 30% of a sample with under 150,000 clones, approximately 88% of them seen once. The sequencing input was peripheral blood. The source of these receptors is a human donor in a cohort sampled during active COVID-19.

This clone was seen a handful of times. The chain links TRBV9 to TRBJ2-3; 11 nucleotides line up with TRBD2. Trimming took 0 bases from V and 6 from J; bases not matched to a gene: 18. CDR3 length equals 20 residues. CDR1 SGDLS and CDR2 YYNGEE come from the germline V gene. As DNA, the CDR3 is TGTGCCAGCAGCGTAGCCCCAGACCCCCTTAGCGGGGGGGCAGGGGATACGCAGTATTTT. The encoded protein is CASSVAPDPLSGGAGDTQYF.

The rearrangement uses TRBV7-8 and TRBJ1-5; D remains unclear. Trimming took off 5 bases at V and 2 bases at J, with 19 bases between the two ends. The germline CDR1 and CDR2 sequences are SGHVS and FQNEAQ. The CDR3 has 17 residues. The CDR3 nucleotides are TGTGCCAGCAGCCCCGAGTGGCGGGGTAGGGGCAATCAGCCCCAGCATTTT. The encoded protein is CASSPEWRGRGNQPQHF. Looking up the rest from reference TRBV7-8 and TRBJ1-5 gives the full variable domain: GAGVSQSPRYKVAKRGQDVALRCDPISGHVSLFWYQQALGQGPEFLTYFQNEAQLDKSGLPSDRFFAERPEGSVSTLKIQRTQQEDSAVYLCASSPEWRGRGNQPQHFGDGTRLSIL.

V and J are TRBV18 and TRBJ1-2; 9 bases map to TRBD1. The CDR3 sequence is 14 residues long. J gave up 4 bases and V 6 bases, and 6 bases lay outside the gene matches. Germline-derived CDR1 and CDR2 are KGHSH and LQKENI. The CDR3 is CASSSGQGLYGYTF. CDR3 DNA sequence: TGTGCCAGCTCCTCGGGACAGGGACTCTATGGCTACACCTTC.

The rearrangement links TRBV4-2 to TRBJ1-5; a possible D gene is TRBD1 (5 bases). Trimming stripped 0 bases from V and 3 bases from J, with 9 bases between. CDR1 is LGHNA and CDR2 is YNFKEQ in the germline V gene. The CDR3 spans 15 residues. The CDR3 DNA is TGTGCCAGCAGCCAAGAACGGGGGTTCAATCAGCCCCAGCATTTT. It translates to CASSQERGFNQPQHF.

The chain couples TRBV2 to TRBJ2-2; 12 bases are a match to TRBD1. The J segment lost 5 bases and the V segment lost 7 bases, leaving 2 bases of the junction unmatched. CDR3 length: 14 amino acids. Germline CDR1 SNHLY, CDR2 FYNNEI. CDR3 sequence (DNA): TGTGCCAGCACGGGACAGGGGGCAACCGGGGAGCTGTTTTTT. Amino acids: CASTGQGATGELFF.

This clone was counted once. Here the CDR3 DNA reads TGTGCCAGCACAGAATTCATGAACACTGAAGCTTTCTTT. Protein: CASTEFMNTEAFF. V gene TRBV6-5 combines with J gene TRBJ1-1; D is ambiguous. The CDR3 spans 13 residues. In germline, CDR1 is MNHEY, CDR2 SVGAGI. V was shortened by 7 bases and J by 0 bases, with 9 bases between the two germline ends.

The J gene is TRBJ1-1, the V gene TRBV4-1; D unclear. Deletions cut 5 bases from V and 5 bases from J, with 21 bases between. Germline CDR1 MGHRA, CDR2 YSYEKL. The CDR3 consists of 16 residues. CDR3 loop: CASSSPKAEGETEAFF. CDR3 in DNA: TGCGCCAGCAGCTCCCCCAAGGCCGAGGGAGAGACTGAAGCTTTCTTT.

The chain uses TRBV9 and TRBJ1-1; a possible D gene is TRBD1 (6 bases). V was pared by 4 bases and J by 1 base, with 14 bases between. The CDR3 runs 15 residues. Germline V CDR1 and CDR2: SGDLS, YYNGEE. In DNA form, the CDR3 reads TGTGCCAGCAGCCCGTTACAGGGCCCGAACACTGAAGCTTTCTTT. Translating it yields CASSPLQGPNTEAFF.

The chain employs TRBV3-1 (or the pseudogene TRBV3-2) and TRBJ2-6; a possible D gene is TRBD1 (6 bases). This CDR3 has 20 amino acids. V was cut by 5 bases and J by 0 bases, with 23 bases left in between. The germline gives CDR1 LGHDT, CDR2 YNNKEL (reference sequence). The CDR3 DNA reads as TGTGCCAGCAGCTTACGACCTTACAGGGTGCCCCACTCTGGGGCCAACGTCCTGACTTTC. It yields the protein CASSLRPYRVPHSGANVLTF.

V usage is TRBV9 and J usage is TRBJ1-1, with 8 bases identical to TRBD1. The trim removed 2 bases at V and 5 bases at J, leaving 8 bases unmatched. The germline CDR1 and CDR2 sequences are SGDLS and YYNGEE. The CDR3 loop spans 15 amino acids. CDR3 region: CASSVVAGGGTEAFF. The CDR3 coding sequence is TGTGCCAGCAGCGTTGTGGCAGGGGGCGGGACTGAAGCTTTCTTT.

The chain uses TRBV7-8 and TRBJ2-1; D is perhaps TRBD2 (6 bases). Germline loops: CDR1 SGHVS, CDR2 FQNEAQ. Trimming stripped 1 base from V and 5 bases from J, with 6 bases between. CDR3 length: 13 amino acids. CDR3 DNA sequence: TGTGCCAGCAGCTTAGGGAGGGACAATGAGCAGTTCTTC. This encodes CASSLGRDNEQFF. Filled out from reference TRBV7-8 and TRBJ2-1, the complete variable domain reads GAGVSQSPRYKVAKRGQDVALRCDPISGHVSLFWYQQALGQGPEFLTYFQNEAQLDKSGLPSDRFFAERPEGSVSTLKIQRTQQEDSAVYLCASSLGRDNEQFFGPGTRLTVL.

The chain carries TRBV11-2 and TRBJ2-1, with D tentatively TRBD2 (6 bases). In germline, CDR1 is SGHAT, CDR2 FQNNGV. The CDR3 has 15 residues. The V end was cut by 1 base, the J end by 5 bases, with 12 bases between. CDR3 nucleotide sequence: TGTGCCAGCAGCTTAGTGCGGCTAGCGAACAATGAGCAGTTCTTC. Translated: CASSLVRLANNEQFF. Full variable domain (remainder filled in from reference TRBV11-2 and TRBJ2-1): EAGVAQSPRYKIIEKRQSVAFWCNPISGHATLYWYQQILGQGPKLLIQFQNNGVVDDSQLPKDRFSAERLKGVDSTLKIQPAKLEDSAVYLCASSLVRLANNEQFFGPGTRLTVL.

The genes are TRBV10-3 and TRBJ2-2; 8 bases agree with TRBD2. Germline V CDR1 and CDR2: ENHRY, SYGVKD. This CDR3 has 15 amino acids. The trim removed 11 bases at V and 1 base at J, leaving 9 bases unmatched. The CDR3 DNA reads TGTGCCTCCCATAGCGGGGAGAAGAACACCGGGGAGCTGTTTTTT. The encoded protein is CASHSGEKNTGELFF.

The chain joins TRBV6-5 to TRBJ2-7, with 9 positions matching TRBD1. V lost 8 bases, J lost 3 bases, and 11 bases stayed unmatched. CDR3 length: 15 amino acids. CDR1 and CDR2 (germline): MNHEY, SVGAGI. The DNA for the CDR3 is TGTGCCAGCTATACCCTTAAGACAGGGGGCTACGAGCAGTACTTC. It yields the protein CASYTLKTGGYEQYF.

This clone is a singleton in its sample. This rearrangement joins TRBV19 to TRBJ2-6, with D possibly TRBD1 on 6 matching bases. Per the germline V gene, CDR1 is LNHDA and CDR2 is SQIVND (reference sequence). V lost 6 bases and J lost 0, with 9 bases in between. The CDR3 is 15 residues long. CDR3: CASSRQASGANVLTF. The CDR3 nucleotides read TGTGCCAGTAGCCGACAGGCCTCTGGGGCCAACGTCCTGACTTTC. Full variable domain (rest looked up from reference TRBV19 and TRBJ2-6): DGGITQSPKYLFRKEGQNVTLSCEQNLNHDAMYWYRQDPGQGLRLIYYSQIVNDFQKGDIAEGYSVSREKKESFPLTVTSAQKNPTAFYLCASSRQASGANVLTFGAGSRLTVL.

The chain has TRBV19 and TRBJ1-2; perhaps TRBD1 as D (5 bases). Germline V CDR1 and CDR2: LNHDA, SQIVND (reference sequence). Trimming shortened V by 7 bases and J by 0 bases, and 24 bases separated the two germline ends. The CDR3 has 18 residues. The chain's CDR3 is CASTKGGAATPSNYGYTF. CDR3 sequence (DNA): TGTGCCAGTACCAAAGGCGGGGCAGCGACCCCATCTAACTATGGCTACACCTTC.

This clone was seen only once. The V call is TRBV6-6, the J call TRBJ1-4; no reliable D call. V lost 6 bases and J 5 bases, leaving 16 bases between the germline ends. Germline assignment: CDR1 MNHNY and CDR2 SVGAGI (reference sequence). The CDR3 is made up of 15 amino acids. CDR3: CASRSHGVPNEKLFF. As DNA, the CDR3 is TGTGCCAGCAGATCTCACGGGGTTCCGAATGAAAAACTGTTTTTT.

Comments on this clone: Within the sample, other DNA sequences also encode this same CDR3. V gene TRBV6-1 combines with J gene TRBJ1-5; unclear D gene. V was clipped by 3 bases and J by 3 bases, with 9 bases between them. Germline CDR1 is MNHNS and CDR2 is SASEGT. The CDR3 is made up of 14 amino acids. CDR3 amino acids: CASSESGFNQPQHF. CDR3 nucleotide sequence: TGTGCCAGCAGTGAGTCAGGTTTCAATCAGCCCCAGCATTTT.